This note documents a single T cell receptor (beta chain) sequence. Using its own MiXCR run on the 5' RACE reads, TCRdb lists one record per CDR3 protein. Of 200,000 to 300,000 distinct CDR3 sequences detected, about a sixth appear once; the ten largest clones hold more than 20%. The sample belongs to a study of T-cell memory formation after mild COVID-19. Turning to the study itself: Largely donor-specific TCR clusters were found.

CDR1 and CDR2 from the germline V gene are MNHNS and SASEGT. This CDR3 has 15 amino acids. The germline V and J ends were trimmed by 6 bases and 3 bases, with 17 bases remaining between them. The receptor was isolated from a young man who had mild COVID-19 (a few samples of this study predate the infection). Cell type and time point are not known. V usage is TRBV6-1 and J usage is TRBJ2-5; D possibly matches TRBD1 or TRBD2 (5 bases each). Input material: PBMCs or a T cell subset sorted from them (not recorded which). Here the CDR3 reads CASSWDGENEETQYF. The CDR3 bases are TGTGCCAGCAGCTGGGACGGAGAGAACGAAGAGACCCAGTACTTC.